The 30 T cell receptor beta chains presented below share a single source sample, sequenced in a study of radiation and T cells in renal cell carcinoma. As for time point: blood 4 weeks post-SBRT, at nephrectomy. This sample's treatment: 15 Gy SBRT to primary tumor, nephrectomy 4 weeks later. Measured with immunoSEQ multiplex PCR; TCRdb has only the in-frame clones, and not every one. Seen here are about 62,000 clones, approximately 80% observed once, and the top ten hold around 6.8%. The sequenced sample was blood, obtained from a patient whose treatment included radiotherapy and nephrectomy. Receptors were obtained from a man between 60 and 70 years old with renal cell carcinoma.

This chain uses TRBV6-5 with TRBJ1-5; D call uncertain. The germline V and J ends were trimmed by 6 bases and 1 base, with 10 bases remaining between them. The CDR3 extends over 14 amino acids. Germline V gene sequence: CDR1 MNHEY, CDR2 SVGAGI. Here the CDR3 DNA reads TGTGCCAGCAGAGGGCAGTCCAGCAATCAGCCCCAGCATTTT. Its translation is CASRGQSSNQPQHF.

This clone was recorded once. This chain links TRBV18 with TRBJ1-1; no clear D. Germline V gene data show CDR1 as KGHSH and CDR2 as LQKENI. The CDR3 loop spans 15 amino acids. The V end was cut by 2 bases, the J end by 1 base, with 11 bases between. The DNA of the CDR3 is TGTGCCAGCTCACCATCCCAGATCCAGAACACTGAAGCTTTCTTT. Translation: CASSPSQIQNTEAFF.

The rearrangement uses TRBV7-7 and TRBJ2-1, with 7 nucleotides matching TRBD2. The junction had 11 bases not matched to a gene; V was cut back by 5 bases and J by 1 base. The CDR3 covers 17 residues. Germline V CDR1 and CDR2: SSHAT, FNYEAQ (reference sequence). The CDR3 spells CASSRRAGAASYNEQFF. The CDR3 nucleotides read TGTGCCAGCAGCCGTCGGGCGGGAGCGGCGTCCTACAATGAGCAGTTCTTC.

This clone was counted only a few times. The V call is TRBV7-2, the J call TRBJ2-1; 9 bases match TRBD1. Trimming at V came to 4 bases and at J to 2 bases, leaving 3 bases not matched to a gene. The V gene's germline CDR1 is SGHTA and CDR2 FQGNSA. This CDR3 spans 15 amino acids. For the CDR3, the DNA is TGTGCCAGCAGCTCAGGACAGGGGACCTACAATGAGCAGTTCTTC. Amino acids: CASSSGQGTYNEQFF.

The rearrangement uses TRBV27 and TRBJ1-2; 8 bases are shared with TRBD1. CDR3 length: 13 amino acids. Germline V CDR1 and CDR2: MNHEY, SMNVEV (reference sequence). V lost 6 bases to trimming and J lost 3 bases; unmatched junction nucleotides: 3. CDR3 in amino acids: CASSGTGDYGYTF. The DNA of the CDR3 is TGTGCCAGCAGCGGGACAGGAGACTATGGCTACACCTTC.

The rearrangement uses TRBV7-3 and TRBJ2-3, with D possibly TRBD2 on 6 matching bases. The CDR3 length is 14 residues. Germline assignment: CDR1 SGHTA and CDR2 FQGTGA. Trimming removed 2 bases from V and 2 bases from J, with 8 bases in between. CDR3 sequence reads: CASSLGGNTDTQYF. The CDR3, as DNA: TGTGCCAGCAGCTTAGGAGGGAACACAGATACGCAGTATTTT.

In DNA form, the CDR3 reads TGTGCCATCAGTGAGGGACAGGGGTCTGGCTACACCTTC. The encoded protein is CAISEGQGSGYTF. V is TRBV10-3 and J is TRBJ1-2; 9 bases are a match to TRBD1. Germline-derived CDR1 and CDR2 are ENHRY and SYGVKD. CDR3 length: 13 residues. V lost 2 bases to trimming and J lost 7 bases; unmatched junction nucleotides: 2.

The chain employs TRBV4-3 and TRBJ1-4, with a possible D match to TRBD1 (5 bases). There are 16 residues in the CDR3. Germline V gene lookup returns CDR1 LGHNA and CDR2 YSLEER. V lost 0 bases and J lost 6, with 14 bases in between. CDR3 protein: CASSQELGQVDEKLFF. DNA for the CDR3: TGCGCCAGCAGCCAAGAATTGGGGCAAGTGGATGAAAAACTGTTTTTT.

The genes are TRBV4-1 and TRBJ2-1, with 10 bases aligning to TRBD2. J gave up 7 bases and V 5 bases, and 11 bases lay outside the gene matches. The CDR3 covers 16 residues. CDR1 is MGHRA, CDR2 YSYEKL, per germline. This CDR3 reads CASSTQREGLLNEQFF. For the CDR3, the DNA is TGCGCCAGCAGCACCCAGCGGGAGGGCCTCTTGAATGAGCAGTTCTTC.

The chain combines TRBV7-2 with TRBJ2-5, with 9 bases fitting TRBD1. Losses at the gene ends were 4 bases for V and 9 bases for J; bases not matched to a gene: 12. The CDR3 is 15 residues long. The germline gives CDR1 SGHTA, CDR2 FQGNSA. CDR3 region: CASSSPRQGVWSQYF. The CDR3 nucleotides are TGTGCCAGCAGCTCCCCGCGACAGGGGGTGTGGTCCCAGTACTTC.

The V gene is TRBV7-2, the J gene TRBJ1-2, with D unclear. Germline V gene lookup returns CDR1 SGHTA and CDR2 FQGNSA. The germline V and J ends were trimmed by 3 bases and 4 bases, with 12 bases remaining between them. This CDR3 spans 14 amino acids. This CDR3 is CASSFGRPGYGYTF. Here the CDR3 DNA reads TGTGCCAGCAGCTTTGGGCGCCCTGGCTATGGCTACACCTTC.

This chain uses TRBV19 with TRBJ1-3, with D perhaps matching TRBD1 (6 bases). In germline, CDR1 is LNHDA, CDR2 SQIVND (reference sequence). Trimming removed 4 bases from V and 1 base from J, with 11 bases in between. The CDR3 runs to 15 residues. The DNA of the CDR3 is TGTGCCAGTAGTACCACCAGGGGATCTGGAAACACCATATATTTT. Translating gives CASSTTRGSGNTIYF.

The chain joins TRBV5-1 to TRBJ2-4; maybe TRBD1 (6 bases). CDR1 and CDR2 (germline): SGHRS, YFSETQ. The CDR3 is 13 amino acids. Trimming pared 2 bases from V and 9 bases from J, leaving 12 bases between. The CDR3 DNA follows: TGCGCCAGCAGCTTTACGGACAGAGGCATTCAGTACTTC. This translates into CASSFTDRGIQYF.

DNA for the CDR3: TGTGCCAGCAGCCCTCAGACAGGGCAATATAATTCACCCCTCCACTTT. Translating gives CASSPQTGQYNSPLHF. V and J are TRBV9 and TRBJ1-6; 7 nucleotides agree with TRBD1. Per the germline V gene, CDR1 is SGDLS and CDR2 is YYNGEE. CDR3 length: 16 residues. V shed 4 bases and J 4 bases; nucleotides not matched to a gene: 8.

The V and J genes are TRBV7-6 and TRBJ2-7, with TRBD2 matching over 9 bases. Germline CDR1 and CDR2: SGHVS and FNYEAQ. J gave up 3 bases and V 1 base, and 4 bases lay outside the gene matches. The CDR3 loop spans 15 amino acids. In DNA, the CDR3 is TGTGCCAGCAGCTTAGGTCCTAGCGGGAACTACGAGCAGTACGTC. As protein: CASSLGPSGNYEQYV.

This rearrangement joins TRBV5-8 to TRBJ2-1; TRBD2 aligns across 8 bases. The trim removed 10 bases at V and 8 bases at J, leaving 14 bases unmatched. The CDR3 is 14 residues long. Germline lookup yields CDR1 SGHTS and CDR2 YDEGEE. The CDR3 region is CAPATGGPGDEQFF. The CDR3 region has the DNA TGTGCCCCGGCAACGGGAGGGCCCGGGGATGAGCAGTTCTTC. The entire variable domain, with the rest obtained from reference TRBV5-8 and TRBJ2-1, is as follows: EAGVTQSPTHLIKTRGQQATLRCSPISGHTSVYWYQQALGLGLQFLLWYDEGEERNRGNFPPRFSGRQFPNYSSELNVNALELEDSALYLCAPATGGPGDEQFFGPGTRLTVL.

This clone was seen only a few times. The chain uses TRBV2 and TRBJ2-7, with TRBD2 matching 12 bases. The CDR3 totals 14 residues. CDR1 and CDR2 from the germline V gene are SNHLY and FYNNEI. The V segment lost 7 bases and the J segment 5 bases; nucleotides outside the gene matches: 6. As DNA, the CDR3 is TGTGCCAGCAAGACTAGCGGGGGAATCGACGAGCAGTACTTC. This translates into CASKTSGGIDEQYF.

The chain combines TRBV19 with TRBJ1-5; the D gene is possibly TRBD1 (5 bases). V was shortened by 6 bases and J by 0 bases, with 15 bases between the two germline ends. The germline CDR1 and CDR2 sequences are LNHDA and SQIVND (reference sequence). There are 16 residues in the CDR3. CDR3 DNA: TGTGCCAGTAGGAGGGACCGAGGATATAGCAATCAGCCCCAGCATTTT. Encoded protein: CASRRDRGYSNQPQHF.

The rearrangement links TRBV2 to TRBJ2-2; 7 bases are shared with TRBD1. CDR3 length: 14 residues. Unmatched junction bases numbered 2, after V lost 6 bases and J lost 1 base. CDR1 and CDR2 (germline): SNHLY, FYNNEI. The CDR3 is CASRRTGNTGELFF. The CDR3 nucleotides are TGTGCCAGCAGACGGACAGGGAACACCGGGGAGCTGTTTTTT.

V is TRBV7-8 and J is TRBJ1-1; D ambiguous. CDR1 is SGHVS, CDR2 FQNEAQ, per germline. The CDR3 sequence is 13 residues long. Trimming stripped 1 base from V and 2 bases from J, with 5 bases between. The CDR3 DNA follows: TGTGCCAGCAGCTTAGTTGTTAACACTGAAGCTTTCTTT. Translated: CASSLVVNTEAFF.

The chain joins TRBV27 to TRBJ2-3, with TRBD1 identical over 8 bases. CDR1 MNHEY and CDR2 SMNVEV come from the germline V gene (reference sequence). J lost 4 bases, V lost 5 bases, and 5 bases had no gene match. This CDR3 comprises 14 residues. CDR3 coding DNA: TGTGCCAGCAGTGCAGGGGGCAGGTCAGATACGCAGTATTTT. This encodes CASSAGGRSDTQYF.

The rearrangement uses TRBV7-9 and TRBJ2-5; D gene ambiguous. The CDR3 runs 14 residues. Per germline, CDR1 SEHNR and CDR2 FQNEAQ (reference sequence). V was shortened by 6 bases and J by 7 bases, with 18 bases between the two germline ends. CDR3 DNA: TGTGCCAGCAGTTCCCCGACTGCGCGTGGGACCCAGTACTTC. Translation: CASSSPTARGTQYF. Together with reference TRBV7-9 and TRBJ2-5, the CDR3 gives the full variable domain: DTGVSQNPRHKITKRGQNVTFRCDPISEHNRLYWYRQTLGQGPEFLTYFQNEAQLEKSRLLSDRFSAERPKGSFSTLEIQRTEQGDSAMYLCASSSPTARGTQYFGPGTRLLVL.

The CDR3 sequence: CAWSGGLVVDEQFF. The CDR3 coding sequence is TGTGCCTGGAGTGGGGGACTGGTCGTTGATGAGCAGTTCTTC. This chain joins TRBV30 and TRBJ2-1, with D maybe TRBD2 (6 bases). Looked up from germline, CDR1 is GTSNPN and CDR2 is SVGIG (reference sequence). V was shortened by 1 base and J by 8 bases, with 15 bases between the two germline ends. The CDR3 is 14 residues long.

The V and J genes are TRBV18 and TRBJ1-1; a possible D gene is TRBD1 (5 bases). Trimming took 1 base from V and 7 from J, leaving 10 bases between them. This CDR3 contains 13 residues. Looked up from germline, CDR1 is KGHSH and CDR2 is LQKENI. DNA for the CDR3: TGTGCCAGCTCACCACGGGGGGAAGGTGAAGCTTTCTTT. This translates into CASSPRGEGEAFF.

The chain carries TRBV6-6 and TRBJ2-5; a possible D gene is TRBD2 (5 bases). Germline V gives CDR1 MNHNY, CDR2 SVGAGI (reference sequence). The CDR3 extends over 12 amino acids. V was cut by 4 bases and J by 5 bases, with 8 bases left in between. CDR3 DNA sequence: TGTGCCAGCAGTTGGACTGGGGAGACCCAGTACTTC. Translation gives CASSWTGETQYF.

This clone qualifies as medium-sized. The rearrangement joins TRBV19 to TRBJ1-1, with D unclear. Germline lookup yields CDR1 LNHDA and CDR2 SQIVND (reference sequence). The CDR3 spans 13 residues. The V end was cut by 1 base, the J end by 5 bases, with 8 bases between. CDR3 residues: CASSIGVGTEAFF. The CDR3 region has the DNA TGTGCCAGTAGTATAGGGGTTGGGACTGAAGCTTTCTTT.

This clone was counted between two and nine times. The V gene is TRBV6-5, the J gene TRBJ1-2; D ambiguous. The length of the CDR3 is 13 residues. Trimming took 5 bases from V and 5 from J, leaving 12 bases between them. Germline-derived CDR1 and CDR2 are MNHEY and SVGAGI. The CDR3 bases are TGTGCCAGCAGTGACCACGCAGGATATGGCTACACCTTC. This encodes CASSDHAGYGYTF.

This clone was detected only a few times. The V gene is TRBV5-4, the J gene TRBJ2-7; 8 nucleotides match TRBD2. The V segment lost 5 bases and the J segment 0 bases; nucleotides outside the gene matches: 7. Germline-derived CDR1 and CDR2 are SGHNT and YYREEE (reference sequence). The CDR3 length is 15 residues. The CDR3 here is CASSRSGIYSYEQYV. CDR3 in DNA: TGTGCCAGCAGTCGTAGCGGGATCTACTCCTACGAGCAGTACGTC.

The J gene is TRBJ1-4, the V gene TRBV4-3, with TRBD1 identical over 7 bases. Germline CDR1 is LGHNA and CDR2 is YSLEER. The CDR3 consists of 16 residues. The V gene end was trimmed by 4 bases and the J gene end by 5 bases; junction bases not matched to a gene: 10. CDR3 nucleotides: TGCGCCAGCAGCCTTCTACAGGGGACGGGGAATGAAAAACTGTTTTTT. Translating gives CASSLLQGTGNEKLFF.

This chain connects TRBV5-4 to TRBJ2-1; 7 bases map to TRBD2. Germline V gene sequence: CDR1 SGHNT, CDR2 YYREEE (reference sequence). Losses at the gene ends were 4 bases for V and 1 base for J; bases not matched to a gene: 14. The CDR3 sequence is 18 residues long. The CDR3 DNA sequence: TGTGCCAGCAGCCGAGACGTTCTAGCGGACTTATCCTACAATGAGCAGTTCTTC. Protein product: CASSRDVLADLSYNEQFF.